This TCR beta chain was identified in a study of cytomegalovirus exposure and HLA in healthy donors. The germline gives CDR1 SGHDT, CDR2 YYEEEE. V was pared by 0 bases and J by 6 bases, with 10 bases of the junction left unmatched. The CDR3 spans 17 residues. Researchers ran the PCR with 60 Vbeta and 13 Jbeta primers. Assay used: immunoSEQ multiplex PCR; TCRdb lists only in-frame clones, some missing. The data show roughly 240,000 clones, 85% seen once. Sequenced material: PBMCs. The TCR was taken from a girl aged 2 to 10 in good health and CMV-seronegative. The chain combines TRBV5-6 with TRBJ2-1; 9 bases are a match to TRBD2. This CDR3 reads CASSLEGGRAMINEQFF. The CDR3 DNA follows: TGTGCCAGCAGCTTGGAGGGCGGGAGGGCTATGATCAATGAGCAGTTCTTC.